This is a list of T cell receptor beta chains from one sample in a study of molecular identifiers for immune sequencing clone quantification. TCRdb processed the PCR reads anew with MiXCR; each CDR3 protein has one entry. Of roughly 320,000 distinct CDR3 sequences listed, 24% are singletons. Sequencing used naive CD8+ T cells from blood, with Jurkat cell RNA spiked in. The receptors here all came from a human donor in good health. Some libraries in this study had Jurkat cell RNA spiked in. CDR3s include the opening cysteine and the closing phenylalanine or tryptophan. The order of the fields is clone size, J gene, V gene, D gene, CDR3 DNA, CDR3 protein. D genes are given only for firm matches. Clone size is stated in some rows and not others, as once, few, many or a class when expanded.

size: many
J: TRBJ1-3
V: TRBV7-9
D: .
DNA: TGTGCCAGCAGCCCCTGGGAACTTGGAAACACCATATATTTT
CDR3: CASSPWELGNTIYF

size: many
J: TRBJ2-3
V: TRBV11-2
D: .
DNA: TGTGCCAGCAGCTCCCCGGCAGATACGCAGTATTTT
CDR3: CASSSPADTQYF

size: few
J: TRBJ2-4
V: TRBV13
D: .
DNA: TGTGCCAGCAGCTTAGGACAGGGAAGGAACATTCAGTACTTC
CDR3: CASSLGQGRNIQYF

size: many
J: TRBJ2-3
V: TRBV5-1
D: TRBD2
DNA: TGCGCCAGCAGCGACGGGACTAGCCCTCCTTGGTTAGATACGCAGTATTTT
CDR3: CASSDGTSPPWLDTQYF

size: few
J: TRBJ1-2
V: TRBV28
D: TRBD1
DNA: TGTGCCAGCAGTTTGTGGGACAGGGGTAATGGCTACACCTTC
CDR3: CASSLWDRGNGYTF

size: .
J: TRBJ2-1
V: TRBV15
D: .
DNA: TGTGCCACCAGCACAACTAGCTCCTACAATGAGCAGTTCTTC
CDR3: CATSTTSSYNEQFF

size: .
J: TRBJ1-1
V: TRBV5-3
D: TRBD1
DNA: TGTGCCACGCGGACAGGGCAAGGGGACACTGAAGCTTTCTTT
CDR3: CATRTGQGDTEAFF

size: .
J: TRBJ2-1
V: TRBV6-5
D: .
DNA: TGTGCCAGCAGTTACTCGTCCAGCCCCTACAATGAGCAGTTCTTC
CDR3: CASSYSSSPYNEQFF

size: many
J: TRBJ1-5
V: TRBV7-8
D: .
DNA: TGTGCCAGCAGCCCACAAGGGGGGGGAAGCAATCAGCCCCAGCATTTT
CDR3: CASSPQGGGSNQPQHF

size: many
J: TRBJ2-7
V: TRBV2
D: .
DNA: TGTGCCAGCAGCCCTGGAGACAGGACACTATACGAGCAGTACTTC
CDR3: CASSPGDRTLYEQYF

size: few
J: TRBJ2-7
V: TRBV10-1
D: .
DNA: TGCGCCAGCAGTGACTCGGGAGCGGGTGAGCAGTACTTC
CDR3: CASSDSGAGEQYF

size: .
J: TRBJ2-7
V: TRBV4-2
D: TRBD2
DNA: TGTGCCAGCAGCCGAGTCACTAGCGGGCCCACCTACGAGCAGTACTTC
CDR3: CASSRVTSGPTYEQYF

size: many
J: TRBJ1-5
V: TRBV28
D: TRBD1
DNA: TGTGCCAGCAGCCCTCAGACAGGGTATCAGCCCCAGCATTTT
CDR3: CASSPQTGYQPQHF

size: .
J: TRBJ2-3
V: TRBV5-6
D: TRBD2
DNA: TGTGCCAGCAGCTTGCTCCTAGCGGGACGCACAGATACGCAGTATTTT
CDR3: CASSLLLAGRTDTQYF

size: few
J: TRBJ2-2
V: TRBV7-7
D: TRBD2
DNA: TGTGCTAGCAGCAACGGACTAGCGGGAGTTCTCACCGGGGAGCTGTTTTTT
CDR3: CASSNGLAGVLTGELFF

size: many
J: TRBJ2-7
V: TRBV28
D: .
DNA: TGTGCCAGCAGTCTCGGACACCTCAGCGAGCAGTACTTC
CDR3: CASSLGHLSEQYF

size: .
J: TRBJ2-2
V: TRBV9
D: .
DNA: TGTGCCAGCAGCGTAGGGGGCAGACTTTACACCGGGGAGCTGTTTTTT
CDR3: CASSVGGRLYTGELFF

size: .
J: TRBJ2-3
V: TRBV11-2
D: TRBD1
DNA: TGTGCCAGCAGCTACAGGGGATGGGGCACAGATACGCAGTATTTT
CDR3: CASSYRGWGTDTQYF

size: .
J: TRBJ2-5
V: TRBV4-1
D: .
DNA: TGCGCCAGCAGCCAAGATCCGGGGGACCCTATGAACTTC
CDR3: CASSQDPGDPMNF

size: few
J: TRBJ1-1
V: TRBV25-1
D: .
DNA: TGTGCCAGCAGTGGAGTCGGTCTTGGGGCTTTCTTT
CDR3: CASSGVGLGAFF

size: many
J: TRBJ2-7
V: TRBV7-9
D: TRBD2
DNA: TGTGCCAGCAGCACTAGCGGGAGGGTCTACGAGCAGTACTTC
CDR3: CASSTSGRVYEQYF

size: many
J: TRBJ2-3
V: TRBV7-9
D: TRBD2
DNA: TGTGCCAGCAGCTTAGCTAGCGGGAGCACAGATACGCAGTATTTT
CDR3: CASSLASGSTDTQYF

size: .
J: TRBJ2-2
V: TRBV6-2/TRBV6-3
D: .
DNA: TGTGCCAGCAGTATGGAAAACACCGGGGAGCTGTTTTTT
CDR3: CASSMENTGELFF

size: many
J: TRBJ2-3
V: TRBV2
D: .
DNA: TGTGCCAGCAGACCGGGACTCCGGGATACGCAGTATTTT
CDR3: CASRPGLRDTQYF

size: .
J: TRBJ2-3
V: TRBV30
D: .
DNA: TGTGCCTGGAGTGTTCTTAGCACAGATACGCAGTATTTT
CDR3: CAWSVLSTDTQYF

size: .
J: TRBJ2-6
V: TRBV6-1
D: .
DNA: TGTGCCAGCATCCCAGGGAGGTCTGGGGATTCTGGGGCCAACGTCCTGACTTTC
CDR3: CASIPGRSGDSGANVLTF

size: many
J: TRBJ2-3
V: TRBV7-9
D: .
DNA: TGTGCCAGCCGGGCGTACACAGATACGCAGTATTTT
CDR3: CASRAYTDTQYF

size: .
J: TRBJ2-1
V: TRBV12-3/TRBV12-4
D: TRBD2
DNA: TGTGCCAGCAGTTTAGAAGGGACTAGCTCCTACAATGAGCAGTTCTTC
CDR3: CASSLEGTSSYNEQFF

size: many
J: TRBJ2-7
V: TRBV12-3/TRBV12-4
D: TRBD1
DNA: TGTGCCAGCAGCCCCTCCGGGACAGGAGTTTACGAGCAGTACTTC
CDR3: CASSPSGTGVYEQYF

size: many
J: TRBJ1-5
V: TRBV7-6
D: .
DNA: TGTGCCAGCAGCTTAAGAGCCTGGGGAGGGTCTAGCAATCAGCCCCAGCATTTT
CDR3: CASSLRAWGGSSNQPQHF

size: .
J: TRBJ2-6
V: TRBV5-6
D: .
DNA: TGTGCCAGCAGCCCGAGCTCTGTGGCCAACGTCCTGACTTTC
CDR3: CASSPSSVANVLTF

size: few
J: TRBJ2-1
V: TRBV7-9
D: .
DNA: TGTGCCAGCAGCCCGATGCAGGGGTTGGGAAATGAGCAGTTCTTC
CDR3: CASSPMQGLGNEQFF

size: few
J: TRBJ1-1
V: TRBV3-1
D: .
DNA: TGTGCCAGCAGCCAAGAAGTCTACCGACACACTGAAGCTTTCTTT
CDR3: CASSQEVYRHTEAFF

size: .
J: TRBJ2-2
V: TRBV19
D: .
DNA: TGTGCCAGTAGTCTAGCAGGCCAGTCGAACCCCGGGGCGCTGTTTTTT
CDR3: CASSLAGQSNPGALFF

size: few
J: TRBJ1-6
V: TRBV12-3/TRBV12-4
D: .
DNA: TGTGCCAGCAGCACAGGGAATTCACCCCTCCACTTT
CDR3: CASSTGNSPLHF

size: .
J: TRBJ2-7
V: TRBV28
D: TRBD2
DNA: TGTGCCAGCAGTTTAGAATGGACTAGCGGTACCTACGAGCAGTACTTC
CDR3: CASSLEWTSGTYEQYF

size: .
J: TRBJ2-2
V: TRBV19
D: .
DNA: TGTGCCAGTAGCTGGGGAGGGAACACCGGGGAGCTGTTTTTT
CDR3: CASSWGGNTGELFF

size: few
J: TRBJ2-7
V: TRBV4-2
D: TRBD1
DNA: TGTGCCAGCAGCCAAGTCGCCGGGACAGGGAACTACGAGCAGTACTTC
CDR3: CASSQVAGTGNYEQYF

size: .
J: TRBJ2-5
V: TRBV3-1
D: .
DNA: TGTGCCAGCAGCCAACAGGGACTCAATTCAGAGACCCAGTACTTC
CDR3: CASSQQGLNSETQYF

size: once
J: TRBJ2-3
V: TRBV3-1
D: TRBD2
DNA: TGTGCCAGCAACCCCACGGGTGGGAGGGGCACAGATACGCAGTATTTT
CDR3: CASNPTGGRGTDTQYF

size: .
J: TRBJ2-3
V: TRBV19
D: .
DNA: TGTGCCAGTAGTATATTTGCGGGGACCACAGATACGCAGTATTTT
CDR3: CASSIFAGTTDTQYF

size: .
J: TRBJ1-5
V: TRBV3-1
D: .
DNA: TGTGCCAGCGGGGCTTTGGGGGGTGAAGGGCAGCCCCAGCATTTT
CDR3: CASGALGGEGQPQHF

size: .
J: TRBJ1-1
V: TRBV4-1
D: .
DNA: TGCGCCAGCAGCCAAGGACAGAAGGGCACTGAAGCTTTCTTT
CDR3: CASSQGQKGTEAFF

size: many
J: TRBJ2-7
V: TRBV29-1
D: TRBD1
DNA: TGCAGCGTAAGAGGGGGCGAAGACTACGAGCAGTACTTC
CDR3: CSVRGGEDYEQYF

size: many
J: TRBJ2-7
V: TRBV6-5
D: TRBD2
DNA: TGTGCCAGCAGTTACTCGGGGACTAGCTCCTACGAGCAGTACTTC
CDR3: CASSYSGTSSYEQYF

size: few
J: TRBJ2-5
V: TRBV5-1
D: TRBD1
DNA: TGCGCCAGCAGCCCGGGGACAGTACCTAACCAAGAGACCCAGTACTTC
CDR3: CASSPGTVPNQETQYF

size: few
J: TRBJ1-5
V: TRBV4-3
D: TRBD1
DNA: TGCGCCAGCAGCCAAGACGTCCCCACAGGGGTTTACAATCAGCCCCAGCATTTT
CDR3: CASSQDVPTGVYNQPQHF

size: many
J: TRBJ1-1
V: TRBV4-3
D: .
DNA: TGCGCCAGCAGGGGGGAGCAGGGAACCTACACTGAAGCTTTCTTT
CDR3: CASRGEQGTYTEAFF

size: many
J: TRBJ1-2
V: TRBV12-3/TRBV12-4
D: .
DNA: TGTGCCAGCAGTCCATCTCTGGTCCCGGCCTATGGCTACACCTTC
CDR3: CASSPSLVPAYGYTF